This TCR beta chain was identified during a study of PD-L1 blockade in urothelial cancer. Study context: The median number of T cells present in blood samples was about 140,000. Study results and caveats: Pretreatment blood TCR clonality under the median forecast improved survival.

Noted time point: pretreatment peripheral blood. There were between 1 and 8 samples from each patient, taken pretreatment and on-treatment. In regard to this clone: What it binds is not known.

Produced via immunoSEQ multiplex PCR; TCRdb's table is partial and in-frame only. The sample consists of 45,000 to 50,000 clones, more than 75% of them appearing once. The sequence came from a man aged 50-60 years with urothelial cancer. Specimen: PBMCs, collected around atezolizumab (anti-PD-L1) treatment.

CDR3: CASRSYSNQPQHF. As DNA, the CDR3 is TGTGCCAGCAGAAGCTATAGCAATCAGCCCCAGCATTTT. The chain uses TRBV6-5 and TRBJ1-5; no clear D. Trimming took 6 bases from V and 0 from J, leaving 6 bases between them. Germline V lookup: CDR1 MNHEY, CDR2 SVGAGI. The CDR3 consists of 13 residues.